Below, one T cell receptor beta chain is given with its context. V lost 7 bases, J lost 1 base, and 7 bases lay in between. The CDR3 has 12 amino acids. CDR1 and CDR2 (germline): MNHEY, SVGAGI. This sample is part of a study of blood T cell repertoires in COVID-19. Study-wide context: Samples taken during acute and convalescent COVID-19 were collected in the United States, Italy and Spain. PBMCs, B-cell-depleted T cells, or T cells provided the cDNA or gDNA that made up the material.

Source study methods: Cell counts per sample came from amplifying reference gene primers. Some clones are missing from TCRdb's copy, which holds only in-frame ones; the method was immunoSEQ multiplex PCR. The DNA was the basis for D and trimming; V, J and clone size are from that table. Of about 310,000 clones in the sample, roughly 84% were seen once. The receptor was derived from a man in his fifties with active or convalescent COVID-19. The chain joins TRBV6-5 to TRBJ1-2; weak D call: TRBD1 (5 bases). The sample comprised peripheral blood. Written as DNA, the CDR3 is TGTGCCAGCACGACAGATAACTATGGCTACACCTTC. It is translated as CASTTDNYGYTF.